The sequence of this T cell receptor (beta chain) was determined in a study of multiple sclerosis patients with progressive multifocal leukoencephalopathy. General study results and limits: PML-onset expanded TRB clones were detectable before and during natalizumab therapy. Lower normalized Shannon entropy suggested reduced TRB diversity in most PML patients. TRBV and TRBJ usage showed no common pattern when PML developed.

Germline V gene sequence: CDR1 MNHNY, CDR2 SVGAGI (reference sequence). V lost 2 bases to trimming and J lost 7 bases, with 15 bases between them. The length of the CDR3 is 15 residues. Sequencing was at survey level. Sequencing was performed with immunoSEQ multiplex PCR; in TCRdb, only in-frame clones are kept and a portion is missing. The profile shows more than 30,000 clones, about nine tenths of them singletons. This sample's time point: time of PML onset. Only a few counts were recorded for this clone. Its antigen remains unidentified. The receptor was derived from a woman in her thirties or forties with progressive multifocal leukoencephalopathy. This chain links TRBV6-6 with TRBJ2-4, with a possible D match to TRBD1 (6 bases). Sample: PBMCs, taken from a patient treated with natalizumab. CDR3 DNA: TGTGCCAGCAGTTACGTTGATGGGGGCAGGAACATTCAGTACTTC. Amino acids: CASSYVDGGRNIQYF.